This TCR beta chain is drawn from a study of blood T cell repertoires in COVID-19. Turning to the study itself: Spain, Italy and the United States supplied samples that represented acute and convalescent COVID-19. Sample material is recorded as cDNA or gDNA derived from T cells, B-cell-depleted T cells, or PBMCs.

Original processing notes: The assay estimated nucleated cells by amplifying reference gene primers. Libraries were prepared by immunoSEQ multiplex PCR; TCRdb keeps only in-frame clonotypes and omits some of them. V and J calls and clone size are copied from that table; D and trimming were computed from the DNA. The table shows 250,000 to 300,000 clones, with 90% occurring only once. Trimming took 5 bases from V and 5 from J, leaving 15 bases between them. This CDR3 comprises 14 residues. Germline CDR1 and CDR2: MNHEY and SMNVEV (reference sequence). The sample comprised peripheral blood. The chain is built from TRBV27 and TRBJ1-1; D is ambiguous. This TCR was recovered from a woman aged 55-75 years with COVID-19, enrolled during active disease. Here the CDR3 reads CASSPLRSRTEAFF. The DNA for the CDR3 is TGTGCCAGCAGTCCTCTTCGGTCCCGGACTGAAGCTTTCTTT.